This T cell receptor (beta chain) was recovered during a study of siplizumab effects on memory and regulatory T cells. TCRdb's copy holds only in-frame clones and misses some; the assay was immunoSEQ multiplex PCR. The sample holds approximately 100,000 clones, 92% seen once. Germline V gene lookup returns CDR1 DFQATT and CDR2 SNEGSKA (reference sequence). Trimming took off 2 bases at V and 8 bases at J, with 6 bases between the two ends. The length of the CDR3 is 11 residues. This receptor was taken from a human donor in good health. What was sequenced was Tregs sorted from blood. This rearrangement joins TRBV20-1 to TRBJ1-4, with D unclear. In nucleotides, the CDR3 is TGCAGTGCTAGAAACCGGGAAAAACTGTTTTTT. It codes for CSARNREKLFF.